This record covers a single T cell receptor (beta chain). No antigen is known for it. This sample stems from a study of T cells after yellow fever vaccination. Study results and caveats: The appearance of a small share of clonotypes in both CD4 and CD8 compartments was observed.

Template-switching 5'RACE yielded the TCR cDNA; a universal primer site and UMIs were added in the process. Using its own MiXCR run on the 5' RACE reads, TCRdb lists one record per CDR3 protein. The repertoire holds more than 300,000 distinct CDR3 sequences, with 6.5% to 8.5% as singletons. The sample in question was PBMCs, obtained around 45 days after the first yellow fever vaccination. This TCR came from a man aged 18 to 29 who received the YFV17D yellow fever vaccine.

CDR3 nucleotides: TGTGCCAGCAGCAAGGGATCCCAAGAGACCCAGTACTTC. It translates to CASSKGSQETQYF. This sequence joins TRBV7-2 and TRBJ2-5, with D unclear. Germline V lookup: CDR1 SGHTA, CDR2 FQGNSA. The CDR3 is 13 residues long. The ends were cut back, 5 bases at V and 1 base at J, with 8 bases in the middle.